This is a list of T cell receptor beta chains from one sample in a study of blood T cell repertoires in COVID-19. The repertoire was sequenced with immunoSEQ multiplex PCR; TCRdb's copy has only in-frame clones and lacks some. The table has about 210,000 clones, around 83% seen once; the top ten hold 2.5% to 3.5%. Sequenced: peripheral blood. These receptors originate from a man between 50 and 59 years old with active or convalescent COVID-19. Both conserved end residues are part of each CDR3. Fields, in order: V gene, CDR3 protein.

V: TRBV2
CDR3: CASTLGQGGTGSPLHF

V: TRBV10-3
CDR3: CAISGTGLPSNYGYTF

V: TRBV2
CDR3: CASREPSGREGTQYF

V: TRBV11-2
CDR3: CASSLSGHSNQPQHF

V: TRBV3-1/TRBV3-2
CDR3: CASHPRGGTEAFF

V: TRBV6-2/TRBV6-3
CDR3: CASSYFRGQAHYGYTF

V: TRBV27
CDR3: CASSPDRGYYGYTF

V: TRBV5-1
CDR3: CASSLDIRLSGNTIYF

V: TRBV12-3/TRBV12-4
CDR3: CASSHERGQPQHF

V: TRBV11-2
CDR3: CASSLDRGPYNEQFF

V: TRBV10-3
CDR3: CASLAGNTIYF

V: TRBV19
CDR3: CASSSQGTNTEAFF

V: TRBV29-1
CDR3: CSVGLVGNQPQHF

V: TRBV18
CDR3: CASSPIQGGEQYF

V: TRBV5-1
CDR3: CASSEVRGLSYEQYF

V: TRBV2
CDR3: CASRELRENTEAFF

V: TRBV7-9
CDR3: CASSLWAGVGNTEAFF

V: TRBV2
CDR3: CASSVRGLHIGAFF

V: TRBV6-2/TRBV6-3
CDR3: CASSYSSHGQPQHF

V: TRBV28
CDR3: CASSLYTGSGNTIYF

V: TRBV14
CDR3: CASSQDRDRGETQYF

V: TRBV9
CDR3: CASSVGQANYEQYF

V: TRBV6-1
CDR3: CASSKDRGQRLSTEAFF

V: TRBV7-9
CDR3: CASSAGPGGAFF

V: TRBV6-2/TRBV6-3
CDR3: CASSYSGGNIQYF

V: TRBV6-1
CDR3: CASSEAGRGFGTQYF

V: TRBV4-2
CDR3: CASSQEYVNTEAFF

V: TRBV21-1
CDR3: CASRPPRRVSSYNEQFF

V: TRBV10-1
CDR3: CASSELRGNEQFF

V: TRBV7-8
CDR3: CASSLAWQNNSPLHF

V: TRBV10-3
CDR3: CAISEARSYGYTF

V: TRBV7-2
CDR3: CASSLTGQDNQPQHF

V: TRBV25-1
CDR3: CASSAYPNTEAFF

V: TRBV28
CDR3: CASSRQGGSNTEAFF

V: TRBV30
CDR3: CAFKMGGSGPGNTIYF

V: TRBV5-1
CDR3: CASSFSIPTGETQYF

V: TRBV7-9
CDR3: CASSLSTGRDIQYF

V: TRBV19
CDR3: CASSSMGQGNTEAFF

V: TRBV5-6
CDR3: CASSLRQGIDGIQYF

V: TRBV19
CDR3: CASGRDRGTTNEKLFF

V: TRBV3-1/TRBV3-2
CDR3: CASSRRGTYEQYF

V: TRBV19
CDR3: CASAGGGLPHHNEQFF

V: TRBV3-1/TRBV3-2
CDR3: CASSQERGLAGVGEQYF

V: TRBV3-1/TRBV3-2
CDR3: CASSQEGGGSGPQHF

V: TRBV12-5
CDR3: CASGLGKQEDEQYF

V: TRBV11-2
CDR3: CASSLRGSSSYNSPLHF

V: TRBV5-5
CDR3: CASSLVAEKLFF

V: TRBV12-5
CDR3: CASGFSGGETQYF

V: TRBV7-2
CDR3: CASSSPGTTFYEQYF

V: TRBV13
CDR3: CASSSPRTGQNTEAFF

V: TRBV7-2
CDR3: CASSLDGGFYGYTF

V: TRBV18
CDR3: CASSRDRRTQETQYF

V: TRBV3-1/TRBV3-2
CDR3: CASRRTGGGFYTEAFF

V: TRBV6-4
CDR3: CASSESGGPTDTQYF

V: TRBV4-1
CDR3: CASSQVRTVIYEQYF

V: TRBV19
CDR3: CASSILGTSGSSEQYF

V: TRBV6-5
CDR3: CASSYDGGRGDTQYF

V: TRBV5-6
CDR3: CASSRTGGDRAQYF

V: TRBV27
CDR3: CASSPPGGLTEAFF